Each of the 2 T cell receptor beta chains below was sequenced from the same sample in a study of T-cell memory formation after mild COVID-19. TCRdb processed the 5' RACE reads anew with MiXCR; each CDR3 protein has one entry. The sample contains 200,000 to 300,000 distinct CDR3 sequences, approximately 9% of which appear only once. The specimen was PBMCs or a T cell subset sorted from them (not recorded which). Receptors originate from a man between 18 and 35 years old who had mild COVID-19 (a few samples of this study predate the infection). Cell type and time point are not known.

This rearrangement joins TRBV15 to TRBJ1-5; weak D call: TRBD1 (5 bases). This CDR3 has 14 residues. V gave up 0 bases and J gave up 4 bases, with 7 bases separating them. In germline, CDR1 is LNHNV, CDR2 YYDKDF (reference sequence). The CDR3 reads CATSREDTNQPQHF. The CDR3 DNA follows: TGTGCCACCAGCAGAGAGGACACAAATCAGCCCCAGCATTTT.

This clonotype was observed at least ten times. The rearrangement uses TRBV5-5 and TRBJ1-1, with D perhaps matching TRBD1 (6 bases). V gave up 4 bases and J gave up 1 base, with 14 bases separating them. Germline V gene data show CDR1 as SGHKS and CDR2 as YYEKEE (reference sequence). The CDR3 consists of 15 residues. CDR3 in amino acids: CASSASGDANTEAFF. CDR3 bases: TGTGCCAGCAGCGCCTCAGGGGACGCGAACACTGAAGCTTTCTTT.